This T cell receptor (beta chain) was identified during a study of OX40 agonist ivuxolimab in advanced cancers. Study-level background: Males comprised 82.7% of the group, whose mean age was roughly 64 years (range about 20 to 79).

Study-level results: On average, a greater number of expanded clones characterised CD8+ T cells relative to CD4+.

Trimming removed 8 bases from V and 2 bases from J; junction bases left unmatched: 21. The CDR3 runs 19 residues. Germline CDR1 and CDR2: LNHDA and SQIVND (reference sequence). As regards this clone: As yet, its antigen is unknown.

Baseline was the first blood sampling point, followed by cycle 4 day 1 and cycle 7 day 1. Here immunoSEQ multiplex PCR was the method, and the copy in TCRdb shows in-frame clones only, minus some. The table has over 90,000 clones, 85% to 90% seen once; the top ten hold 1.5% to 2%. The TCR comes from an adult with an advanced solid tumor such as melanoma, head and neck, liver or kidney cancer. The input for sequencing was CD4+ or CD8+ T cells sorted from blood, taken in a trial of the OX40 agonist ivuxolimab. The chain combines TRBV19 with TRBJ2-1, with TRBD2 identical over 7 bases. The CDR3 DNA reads TGTGCCAGTCTCTTTTTGGGACGTTGGGGGGAGGGCCCCTACAATGAGCAGTTCTTC. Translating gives CASLFLGRWGEGPYNEQFF.